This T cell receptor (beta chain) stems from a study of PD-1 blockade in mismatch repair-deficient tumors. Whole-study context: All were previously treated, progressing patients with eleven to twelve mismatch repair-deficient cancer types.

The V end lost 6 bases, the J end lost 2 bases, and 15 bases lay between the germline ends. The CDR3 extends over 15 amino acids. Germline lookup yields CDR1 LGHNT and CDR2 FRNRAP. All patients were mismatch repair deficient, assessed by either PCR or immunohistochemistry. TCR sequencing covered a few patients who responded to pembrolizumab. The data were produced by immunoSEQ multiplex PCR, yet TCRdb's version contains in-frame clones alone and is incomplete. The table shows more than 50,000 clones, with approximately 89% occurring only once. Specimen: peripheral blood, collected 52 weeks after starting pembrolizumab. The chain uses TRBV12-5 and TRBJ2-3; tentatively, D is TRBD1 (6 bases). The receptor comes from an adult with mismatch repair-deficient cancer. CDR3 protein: CASGPPDRPTDTQYF. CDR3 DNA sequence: TGTGCTAGTGGACCCCCGGACAGACCCACAGATACGCAGTATTTT.